This entry describes one T cell receptor beta chain. The protocol was immunoSEQ multiplex PCR, while the TCRdb copy is restricted to in-frame clones and leaves out a portion. The sample holds roughly 74,000 clones, approximately 94% seen once. The CDR3 spans 12 residues. V shed 4 bases and J shed 4 bases, with 6 bases lying between them. Germline loops: CDR1 SGHRS, CDR2 YFSETQ. The sample is drawn from a study of control samples from healthy donors and cancer patients. Sequences were obtained from blood. The chain recombines TRBV5-1 with TRBJ1-3; D is uncertain. This receptor was obtained from a woman between 18 and 30 years old in good health. The CDR3 sequence: CASSLPGNTIYF. The CDR3 nucleotides are TGCGCCAGCAGCCTACCGGGAAACACCATATATTTT.